Listed below are T cell receptor beta chains from one sample, sequenced in a study of control samples from healthy donors and cancer patients. Here immunoSEQ multiplex PCR was the method, and the copy in TCRdb shows in-frame clones only, minus some. The table has 200,000 to 250,000 clones, roughly 94% seen once. The specimen sequenced was blood. The receptors originated from a man aged 50 to 59 in good health. Each CDR3 is given with its conserved first and last residue. Each record gives: D gene, V gene, clone size, J gene, CDR3 DNA, CDR3 protein. A D gene is named only where the DNA matches it firmly. Part of the rows lack a size; the others show once, few, many or a class for expanded clones.

D: TRBD2; V: TRBV27; size: -; J: TRBJ2-5; DNA: TGTGCCAGCAGTTTAGGACTAGCTGGGACCCAGTACTTC; CDR3: CASSLGLAGTQYF
D: -; V: TRBV9; size: -; J: TRBJ2-6; DNA: TGTGCCAGCAGCGCGAGGGGCGACTCTGGGGCCAACGTCCTGACTTTC; CDR3: CASSARGDSGANVLTF
D: -; V: TRBV5-4; size: -; J: TRBJ1-3; DNA: TGTGCCAGCAGCTTGGCCGGGACACCCTCTGGAAACACCATATATTTT; CDR3: CASSLAGTPSGNTIYF
D: TRBD2; V: TRBV19; size: -; J: TRBJ2-5; DNA: TGTGCCAGTAGTCCTGGACTAGCGGGGTCCCCAGAGACCCAGTACTTC; CDR3: CASSPGLAGSPETQYF
D: TRBD1; V: TRBV2; size: -; J: TRBJ1-4; DNA: TGTGCCAGCAGGGACTACAGGGGCGCTAATGAAAAACTGTTTTTT; CDR3: CASRDYRGANEKLFF
D: -; V: TRBV6-1; size: -; J: TRBJ1-2; DNA: TGTGCCAGCAGTGAAGCGCTGGGGGCGGGCTGGTATGGCTACACCTTC; CDR3: CASSEALGAGWYGYTF
D: -; V: TRBV7-2; size: -; J: TRBJ1-5; DNA: TGTGCCAGCAGCTTAGACGGAGCCATAGGTCCCCAGCATTTT; CDR3: CASSLDGAIGPQHF
D: TRBD1; V: TRBV11-2; size: -; J: TRBJ1-2; DNA: TGTGCCAGCAGCTTAGGGACAGGGGGCCATGGCTACACCTTC; CDR3: CASSLGTGGHGYTF
D: -; V: TRBV7-2; size: -; J: TRBJ1-1; DNA: TGTGCCAGCAGCGGGGGGGCTGAAGCTTTCTTT; CDR3: CASSGGAEAFF
D: -; V: TRBV30; size: many; J: TRBJ1-3; DNA: TGTGCCTGTCGGGCGTCCTCTGGAAACACCATATATTTT; CDR3: CACRASSGNTIYF
D: -; V: TRBV2; size: once; J: TRBJ2-5; DNA: TGTGCCAGCAGTGGGAGTGAGACCCAGTACTTC; CDR3: CASSGSETQYF
D: TRBD1; V: TRBV9; size: -; J: TRBJ2-7; DNA: TGTGCCAGCAGCGGCCGGGACAGGGCCTACGAGCAGTACTTC; CDR3: CASSGRDRAYEQYF
D: TRBD2; V: TRBV7-2; size: -; J: TRBJ2-1; DNA: TGTGCCAGCAGCTTCCGGAGCGGGGGGGCAAGGTACAATGAGCAGTTCTTC; CDR3: CASSFRSGGARYNEQFF
D: -; V: TRBV25-1; size: -; J: TRBJ1-2; DNA: TGTGCCAGCCGGGACCTTAACTATGGCTACACCTTC; CDR3: CASRDLNYGYTF
D: -; V: TRBV4-2; size: -; J: TRBJ1-5; DNA: TGTGCCAGCAGCCAAGATTCTAGGGGCAGGAGCAATCAGCCCCAGCATTTT; CDR3: CASSQDSRGRSNQPQHF
D: TRBD1; V: TRBV2; size: -; J: TRBJ1-4; DNA: TGTGCCAGCACCCCCCGGGACAGGTTTTGGTTAACTAATGAAAAACTGTTTTTT; CDR3: CASTPRDRFWLTNEKLFF
D: -; V: TRBV3-1/TRBV3-2; size: -; J: TRBJ2-7; DNA: TGTGCCAGCAGCCCAGACGCCCTGGGATCCTACGAGCAGTACTTC; CDR3: CASSPDALGSYEQYF
D: -; V: TRBV2; size: -; J: TRBJ1-1; DNA: TGTGCCAGCAGTGAACAGGGGAACACTGAAGCTTTCTTT; CDR3: CASSEQGNTEAFF
D: -; V: TRBV5-1; size: -; J: TRBJ2-5; DNA: TGCGCCAGCAGCTTGTTTGCAGAAGAGACCCAGTACTTC; CDR3: CASSLFAEETQYF
D: -; V: TRBV30; size: once; J: TRBJ1-5; DNA: TGTGCCTGGAGGACGCCTTCGAGGGAGCCCCAGCATTTT; CDR3: CAWRTPSREPQHF
D: TRBD1; V: TRBV25-1; size: -; J: TRBJ2-2; DNA: TGTGCCAGCAGCGAAGGGGGCGACACCGGGGAGCTGTTTTTT; CDR3: CASSEGGDTGELFF
D: -; V: TRBV7-9; size: -; J: TRBJ1-4; DNA: TGTGCCAGCAGCCCCTTAGTTCGAGATGAAAAACTGTTTTTT; CDR3: CASSPLVRDEKLFF
D: TRBD2; V: TRBV5-1; size: -; J: TRBJ2-1; DNA: TGCGCCAGCAGTTGGGGACTACCAACCGATGAGCAGTTCTTC; CDR3: CASSWGLPTDEQFF
D: -; V: TRBV4-2; size: -; J: TRBJ2-3; DNA: TGTGCCAGCAGCCAAGTGACGGGGAGCACAGATACGCAGTATTTT; CDR3: CASSQVTGSTDTQYF
D: TRBD1; V: TRBV12-3/TRBV12-4; size: -; J: TRBJ2-5; DNA: TGTGCCAGCAGTTTAACAGGGGACCAGACCCAGTACTTC; CDR3: CASSLTGDQTQYF
D: TRBD1; V: TRBV5-1; size: -; J: TRBJ1-4; DNA: TGCGCCAGCAGCCGACGGACAGGAGGTGATGAAAAACTGTTTTTT; CDR3: CASSRRTGGDEKLFF
D: -; V: TRBV21-1; size: -; J: TRBJ1-5; DNA: TGTGCCAGCTATAGCAATCAGCCCCAGCATTTT; CDR3: CASYSNQPQHF